The T cell receptor beta chain under discussion was sequenced for a study of cytomegalovirus exposure and HLA in healthy donors. General observations from the study: The tendency of first-cohort TCR clusters to co-occur in the roughly 130 validation repertoires was the finding of a later analysis.

The V and J ends lost 0 bases and 4 bases respectively, with 5 bases between them. CDR1 and CDR2 from the germline V gene are MGHRA and YSYEKL. The CDR3 runs 13 residues. This clone was counted many times. Its antigen is as yet unknown. Assay used: immunoSEQ multiplex PCR; TCRdb lists only in-frame clones, some missing. The sample lists 200,000 to 300,000 clones; roughly 87% were seen once. The chain combines TRBV4-1 with TRBJ2-3, with no clear D. Sample: PBMCs. This clonotype originated in a man between 18 and 29 years old in good health and CMV-seropositive. The CDR3 sequence is CASSQDNPDTQYF. CDR3 nucleotide sequence: TGCGCCAGCAGCCAAGATAACCCAGATACGCAGTATTTT.